This T cell receptor (beta chain) came from a study of early T cells in non-severe SARS-CoV-2 infection. Study background: Chains were not paired, and sequencing was done on bulk RNA from unsorted whole blood.

V dropped 3 bases and J dropped 5; count of bases not matched to a gene: 12. Looked up from germline, CDR1 is SGHDT and CDR2 is YYEEEE. This CDR3 spans 17 amino acids. Unique molecular identifiers tagged individual cDNA molecules. TCRdb used MiXCR to reprocess the 5' RACE reads, holding one entry per CDR3 protein. The table includes some 40,000 distinct CDR3 sequences, 12% detected once. This clonotype was recorded at least ten times. The antigen remains unidentified. Study outcomes and limitations: Clonotype matching in VDJdb favored anti-spike CD8 responses and did not capture private and CD4 specificities.

The clonotype comes from an adult who was a healthcare worker with PCR-confirmed SARS-CoV-2 infection or an uninfected control (not recorded which). The chain couples TRBV5-6 to TRBJ2-1, with 9 nucleotides matching TRBD1. The sequenced sample was whole blood. CDR3: CASSSTFDRGRNNEQFF. The CDR3 DNA is TGTGCCAGCAGCTCAACCTTCGACAGGGGGAGAAACAATGAGCAGTTCTTC.